The rows below give T cell receptor beta chains drawn from one sample of a study of control samples from healthy donors and cancer patients. Profiled with immunoSEQ multiplex PCR; TCRdb holds only in-frame clones, not every one. The sample lists about 83,000 clones; around 92% were seen once. Sequenced material: blood. The receptors derive from a man aged 50-60 years in good health. Each CDR3 is given with its conserved first and last residue. Fields, in order: clone size, V gene, D gene, J gene, CDR3 protein, CDR3 DNA. D genes are given only for firm matches. The listing skips clone size in some rows; elsewhere it reads once, few, many or a size class.

few,TRBV7-9,NA,TRBJ2-7,CATFMGYEQYF,TGTGCCACATTCATGGGCTACGAGCAGTACTTC
NA,TRBV10-1,NA,TRBJ1-1,CASSDRGTEAFF,TGCGCCAGCAGTGATCGCGGGACTGAAGCTTTCTTT
NA,TRBV10-3,TRBD1,TRBJ2-1,CAISSGGSYNEQFF,TGTGCCATCAGTTCAGGGGGCTCCTACAATGAGCAGTTCTTC
NA,TRBV7-2,TRBD1,TRBJ1-2,CASSPGSGTGFGYTF,TGTGCCAGCAGCCCGGGGTCCGGGACAGGGTTTGGCTACACCTTC
NA,TRBV6-5,NA,TRBJ2-7,CASTRQVSYEQYF,TGTGCCAGCACCCGTCAGGTTTCCTACGAGCAGTACTTC
NA,TRBV18,NA,TRBJ2-2,CASSPQDNTGELFF,TGTGCCAGCTCACCACAAGACAACACCGGGGAGCTGTTTTTT
NA,TRBV6-5,NA,TRBJ2-7,CASSLTEGYEQYF,TGTGCCAGCAGTTTGACCGAGGGGTACGAGCAGTACTTC
NA,TRBV5-1,NA,TRBJ2-3,CASSSRGGQATDTQYF,TGCGCCAGCAGCTCCCGGGGTGGGCAGGCCACAGATACGCAGTATTTT
once,TRBV5-1,TRBD1,TRBJ1-1,CASTRGDSPRDTEAFF,TGCGCCAGCACCCGGGGGGACAGCCCACGGGACACTGAAGCTTTCTTT
NA,TRBV3-1/TRBV3-2,TRBD1,TRBJ1-1,CASSQPGQKIEAFF,TGTGCCAGCAGCCAACCGGGACAGAAGATTGAAGCTTTCTTT
NA,TRBV12-3/TRBV12-4,NA,TRBJ1-4,CASSLWQREKLFF,TGTGCCAGCAGCCTCTGGCAGAGGGAAAAACTGTTTTTT
once,TRBV7-9,TRBD1,TRBJ1-1,CASSSPPFFAGTGPTEAFF,TGTGCCAGCAGCTCTCCGCCTTTCTTCGCCGGGACAGGGCCCACTGAAGCTTTCTTT
NA,TRBV14,NA,TRBJ1-2,CASSQVIGGGYTF,TGTGCCAGCAGCCAAGTTATCGGGGGAGGCTACACCTTC
NA,TRBV5-4,NA,TRBJ2-7,CASSLGGRGIEEQYF,TGTGCCAGCAGCTTGGGGGGGCGGGGGATAGAAGAGCAGTACTTC
NA,TRBV9,NA,TRBJ1-5,CASSPTGTSGQPQHF,TGTGCCAGCAGCCCTACTGGGACATCAGGCCAGCCCCAGCATTTT
once,TRBV5-1,TRBD2,TRBJ2-5,CASSPRTSGGPQETQYF,TGCGCCAGCAGCCCCCGGACTAGCGGGGGCCCCCAAGAGACCCAGTACTTC
few,TRBV6-6,NA,TRBJ2-7,CASRWTESYEQYF,TGTGCCAGCAGGTGGACAGAATCCTACGAGCAGTACTTC
NA,TRBV7-2,TRBD1,TRBJ1-1,CASSSRPGQGVNEAFF,TGTGCCAGCAGCTCTCGGCCGGGACAGGGGGTTAATGAAGCTTTCTTT